This entry lists 9 T cell receptor beta chains sequenced from one sample in a study of T-cell memory formation after mild COVID-19. A single record per CDR3 protein comes from TCRdb applying MiXCR to the 5' RACE reads. Among 130,000 to 150,000 distinct CDR3 sequences listed, over 6% were seen once. Source material: PBMCs or a T cell subset sorted from them (not recorded which). The receptors originated from an adult woman who had mild COVID-19 (a few samples of this study predate the infection). Cell type and time point are not known.

This clonotype was seen many times. The rearrangement links TRBV29-1 to TRBJ2-3; 9 bases are a match to TRBD2. This CDR3 has 14 amino acids. J was trimmed by 5 bases and V by 4 bases; bases with no gene match: 7. Germline-derived CDR1 and CDR2 are SQVTM and ANQGSEA. CDR3 in DNA: TGCAGCGTTGGCCCGGGACTAGCTGTAGATACGCAGTATTTT. This codes for CSVGPGLAVDTQYF.

The genes are TRBV25-1 and TRBJ2-1; D might be TRBD1 (6 bases). Germline CDR1 is MGHDK and CDR2 is SYGVNS. This CDR3 region has 15 residues. Trimming took off 3 bases at V and 4 bases at J, with 13 bases between the two ends. The CDR3: CASSDDGTPYNEQFF. The CDR3 nucleotides read TGTGCCAGCAGTGACGACGGGACACCATACAATGAGCAGTTCTTC. Complete variable domain (other parts from reference TRBV25-1 and TRBJ2-1): EADIYQTPRYLVIGTGKKITLECSQTMGHDKMYWYQQDPGMELHLIHYSYGVNSTEKGDLSSESTVSRIRTEHFPLTLESARPSHTSQYLCASSDDGTPYNEQFFGPGTRLTVL.

This clonotype was recorded many times. The chain is built from TRBV5-1 and TRBJ1-1; 8 nucleotides match TRBD1. This CDR3 spans 16 amino acids. Germline V gene sequence: CDR1 SGHRS, CDR2 YFSETQ. V was clipped by 1 base and J by 1 base; unmatched bases: 6. The CDR3 DNA follows: TGCGCCAGCAGCTTGATAGGAGGACAGGGGAACACTGAAGCTTTCTTT. Translated: CASSLIGGQGNTEAFF.

This clonotype was picked up many times. The CDR3 here is CSARWASGSEEQYF. The CDR3 DNA follows: TGCAGTGCTAGATGGGCTAGCGGGAGTGAAGAGCAGTACTTC. The rearrangement uses TRBV20-1 and TRBJ2-7; 10 nucleotides align to TRBD2. The CDR3 is 14 amino acids. V dropped 2 bases and J dropped 7; count of bases not matched to a gene: 8. Germline lookup yields CDR1 DFQATT and CDR2 SNEGSKA (reference sequence).

The chain couples TRBV20-1 to TRBJ2-7; 10 nucleotides agree with TRBD1. This CDR3 has 14 amino acids. Germline trimming cut 0 bases from V and 6 bases from J; bases unmatched to any gene: 5. Germline assignment: CDR1 DFQATT and CDR2 SNEGSKA (reference sequence). Here the CDR3 reads CSARDPTGGSEQYF. The CDR3 nucleotides are TGCAGTGCTAGAGATCCGACAGGGGGCTCCGAGCAGTACTTC.

The sample holds many counts of this clonotype. V gene TRBV14 combines with J gene TRBJ1-2, with D possibly being TRBD1 (6 bases). In germline, CDR1 is SGHDN, CDR2 FVKESK. CDR3 length: 16 amino acids. Trimming removed 5 bases at V and 0 bases at J, with 16 bases between. DNA of the CDR3: TGTGCCAGCAGCTCCGGACAGCTTAAAGCTAACTATGGCTACACCTTC. It translates to CASSSGQLKANYGYTF.

The table lists this clonotype with many counts. CDR3 nucleotides: TGTGCCATCAGTGACGACATAGCGGGGGGACAAGAGACCCAGTACTTC. Its translation is CAISDDIAGGQETQYF. The chain couples TRBV10-3 to TRBJ2-5; 10 bases align to TRBD2. CDR3 size: 16 residues. CDR1 ENHRY and CDR2 SYGVKD come from the germline V gene. The V gene end was trimmed by 3 bases and the J gene end by 2 bases; junction bases not matched to a gene: 6.

The rearrangement uses TRBV7-9 and TRBJ1-3; D ambiguous. The germline V gene encodes CDR1 SEHNR and CDR2 FQNEAQ (reference sequence). V dropped 5 bases and J dropped 9 bases, with 11 bases sitting between them. The CDR3 consists of 12 residues. The CDR3 region has the DNA TGTGCCAGCAGCCTCACCTCAGGCACCATATATTTT. This translates into CASSLTSGTIYF.

There are a few counts of this clonotype. The chain uses TRBV12-3 or TRBV12-4 and TRBJ2-1; 7 nucleotides match TRBD1. V dropped 5 bases and J dropped 2; count of bases not matched to a gene: 6. This CDR3 comprises 15 residues. CDR3 sequence reads: CASSDKTGTYNEQFF. The CDR3 DNA is TGTGCCAGCAGTGATAAGACAGGGACCTACAATGAGCAGTTCTTC.